Described below is a single T cell receptor (beta chain) sequence and its context. The antigen remains unidentified. Germline CDR1 and CDR2: LGHNA and YSLEER. This CDR3 is 16 amino acids long. Trimming took off 4 bases at V and 6 bases at J, with 19 bases between the two ends. Use of 60 Vbeta and 13 Jbeta primers characterized the PCR. Repertoires were generated with immunoSEQ multiplex PCR, while TCRdb's copy carries only in-frame clones and drops some. Here the sample spans about 120,000 clones, 80% to 90% being singletons. These donors, healthy bone marrow donors, were studied. This entry is derived from a study of cytomegalovirus exposure and HLA in healthy donors. Study findings and constraints: Prior analysis indicated that the majority of TCR beta V segments exhibited productivity approximately 87% or approximately 30% of the time. Presence/absence analyses assumed roughly uniform sequencing depth across donors, which may not hold.

The sequencing sample was made of PBMCs. The TCR comes from a man in his forties in good health and CMV-seronegative. The chain uses TRBV4-3 and TRBJ2-1; maybe TRBD1 (6 bases). As DNA, the CDR3 is TGCGCCAGCAGCCTCTCTTTACAGGGCCCTTCCAATGAGCAGTTCTTC. It encodes CASSLSLQGPSNEQFF.